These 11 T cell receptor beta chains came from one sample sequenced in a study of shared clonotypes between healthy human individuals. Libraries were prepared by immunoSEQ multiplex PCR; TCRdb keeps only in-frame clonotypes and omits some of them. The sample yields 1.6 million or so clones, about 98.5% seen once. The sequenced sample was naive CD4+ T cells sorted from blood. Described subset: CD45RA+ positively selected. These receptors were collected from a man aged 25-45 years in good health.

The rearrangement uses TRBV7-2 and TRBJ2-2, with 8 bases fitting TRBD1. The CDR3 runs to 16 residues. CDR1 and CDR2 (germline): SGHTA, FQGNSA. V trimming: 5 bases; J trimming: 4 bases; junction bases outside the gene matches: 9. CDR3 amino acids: CASSPFGQGVTGELFF. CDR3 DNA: TGTGCCAGCAGCCCATTTGGACAGGGTGTCACCGGGGAGCTGTTTTTT.

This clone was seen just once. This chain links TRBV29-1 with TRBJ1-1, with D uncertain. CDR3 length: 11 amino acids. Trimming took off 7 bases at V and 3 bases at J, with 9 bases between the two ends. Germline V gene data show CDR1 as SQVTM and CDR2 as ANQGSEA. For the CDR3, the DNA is TGCAGCGCAAATGGATACACTGAAGCTTTCTTT. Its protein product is CSANGYTEAFF.

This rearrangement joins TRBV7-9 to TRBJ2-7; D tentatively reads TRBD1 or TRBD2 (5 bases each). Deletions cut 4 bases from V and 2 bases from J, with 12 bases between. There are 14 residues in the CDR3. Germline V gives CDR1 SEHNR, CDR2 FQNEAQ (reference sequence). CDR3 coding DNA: TGTGCCAGCAGCTCCCAGGGAGAAACCTACGAGCAGTACTTC. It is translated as CASSSQGETYEQYF.

For the CDR3, the DNA is TGTGCCACCAGCAGAGAAATGCGGGACACTAGCACAGATACGCAGTATTTT. Translated: CATSREMRDTSTDTQYF. The chain recombines TRBV15 with TRBJ2-3, with D perhaps assigned TRBD1 or TRBD2 (6 bases each). Looked up from germline, CDR1 is LNHNV and CDR2 is YYDKDF (reference sequence). This CDR3 region has 17 residues. V was cut by 0 bases and J by 0 bases, with 13 bases left in between.

CDR3 amino acids: CSVFRQGADTEAFF. DNA for the CDR3: TGCAGCGTTTTCCGACAGGGGGCGGACACTGAAGCTTTCTTT. The V gene is TRBV29-1, the J gene TRBJ1-1; the match to TRBD1 covers 10 bases. There are 14 residues in the CDR3. Trimming removed 5 bases from V and 3 bases from J; junction bases left unmatched: 6. CDR1 SQVTM and CDR2 ANQGSEA come from the germline V gene.

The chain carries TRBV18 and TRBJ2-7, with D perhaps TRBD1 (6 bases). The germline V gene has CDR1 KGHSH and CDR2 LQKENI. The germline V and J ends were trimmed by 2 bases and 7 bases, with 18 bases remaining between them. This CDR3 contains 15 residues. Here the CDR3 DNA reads TGTGCCAGCTCACCAAGTCTACAGGGAAAGTGGGAGCAGTACTTC. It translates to CASSPSLQGKWEQYF.

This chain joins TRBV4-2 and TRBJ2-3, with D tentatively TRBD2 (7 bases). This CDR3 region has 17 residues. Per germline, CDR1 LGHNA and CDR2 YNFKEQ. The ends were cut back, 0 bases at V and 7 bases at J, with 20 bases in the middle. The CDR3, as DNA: TGTGCCAGCAGCCAAGAGGGGACAAGGGGGGGCAGGAATACGCAGTATTTT. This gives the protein CASSQEGTRGGRNTQYF.

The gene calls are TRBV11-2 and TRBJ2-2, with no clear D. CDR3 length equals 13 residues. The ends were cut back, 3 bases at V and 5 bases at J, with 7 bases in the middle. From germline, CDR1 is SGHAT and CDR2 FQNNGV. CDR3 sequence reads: CASSLKRTGELFF. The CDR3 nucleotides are TGTGCCAGCAGCTTGAAGAGGACCGGGGAGCTGTTTTTT.

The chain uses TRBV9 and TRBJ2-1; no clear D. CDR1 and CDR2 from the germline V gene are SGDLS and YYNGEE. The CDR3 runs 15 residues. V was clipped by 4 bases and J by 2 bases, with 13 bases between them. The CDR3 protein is CASSPIAQPYNEQFF. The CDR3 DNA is TGTGCCAGCAGCCCAATAGCCCAGCCCTACAATGAGCAGTTCTTC.

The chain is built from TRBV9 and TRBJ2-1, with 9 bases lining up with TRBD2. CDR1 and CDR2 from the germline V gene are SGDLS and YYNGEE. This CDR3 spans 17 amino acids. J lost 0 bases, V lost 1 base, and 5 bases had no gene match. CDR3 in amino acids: CASSVFIAGDSYNEQFF. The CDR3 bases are TGTGCCAGCAGCGTATTCATAGCGGGGGACTCCTACAATGAGCAGTTCTTC.

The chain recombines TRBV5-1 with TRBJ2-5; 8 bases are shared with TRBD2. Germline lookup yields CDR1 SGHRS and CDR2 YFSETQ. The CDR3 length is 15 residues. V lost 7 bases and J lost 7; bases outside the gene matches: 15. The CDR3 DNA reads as TGCGCCAGCGGCGATACTAGCGGTAACTCCGGGACCCAGTACTTC. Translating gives CASGDTSGNSGTQYF.